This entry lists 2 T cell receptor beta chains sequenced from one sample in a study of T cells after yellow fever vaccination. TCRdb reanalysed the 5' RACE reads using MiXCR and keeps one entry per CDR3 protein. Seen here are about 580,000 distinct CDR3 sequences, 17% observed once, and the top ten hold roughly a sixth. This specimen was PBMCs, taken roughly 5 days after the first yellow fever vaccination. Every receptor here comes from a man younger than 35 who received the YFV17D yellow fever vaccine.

The CDR3 sequence: CASSLDLPGRGTEAFF. The CDR3 DNA reads TGTGCCAGCAGCTTAGATCTTCCGGGGAGGGGGACTGAAGCTTTCTTT. This chain connects TRBV11-2 to TRBJ1-1, with D maybe TRBD1 (6 bases). The CDR3 is 16 amino acids. Trimming cost V 0 bases and J 5 bases, with 16 bases left between them. Germline V gene sequence: CDR1 SGHAT, CDR2 FQNNGV.

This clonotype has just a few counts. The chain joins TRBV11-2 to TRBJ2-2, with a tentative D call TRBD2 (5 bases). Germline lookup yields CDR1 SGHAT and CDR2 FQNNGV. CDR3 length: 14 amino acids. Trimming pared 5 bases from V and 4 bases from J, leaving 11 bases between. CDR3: CASSVGLVTGELFF. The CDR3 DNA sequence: TGTGCCAGCAGCGTAGGACTGGTCACCGGGGAGCTGTTTTTT. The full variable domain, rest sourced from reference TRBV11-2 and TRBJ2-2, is EAGVAQSPRYKIIEKRQSVAFWCNPISGHATLYWYQQILGQGPKLLIQFQNNGVVDDSQLPKDRFSAERLKGVDSTLKIQPAKLEDSAVYLCASSVGLVTGELFFGEGSRLTVL.